This T cell receptor beta chain was retrieved from a study of long-term antiretroviral therapy in people with HIV. Whole-study findings and limits: Against controls, HIV repertoires showed narrower ranges of CDR3 length. Upon ART, diversity increased but remained lower than transplant donor controls.

Germline V gene sequence: CDR1 SSHAT, CDR2 FNYEAQ (reference sequence). This CDR3 is 16 amino acids long. A minimum of one pre-ART and two post-ART PBMC samples existed for each donor. Every one of the participants with HIV received treatment in the United States. At the survey level, the v3.0 immunoSEQ assay was run. Clones were read by immunoSEQ multiplex PCR, and TCRdb kept only the in-frame ones, dropping some. The table records about 25,000 clones, about 83% of them present only once. Turning to this clone: The target antigen is unknown. Germline and junction disagree at one end, which may indicate a read error.

The chain uses TRBV7-7 and TRBJ1-4; no firm D call. This specimen consisted of unsorted PBMCs, obtained 3 years after starting antiretroviral therapy. The source is a man between 18 and 29 years old with HIV. DNA of the CDR3: TGTGCTAGCAGCTTTCTGTTTCGACGGTTTAATGAAAAACTGTTTTTT. Protein product: CASSFLFRRFNEKLFF.